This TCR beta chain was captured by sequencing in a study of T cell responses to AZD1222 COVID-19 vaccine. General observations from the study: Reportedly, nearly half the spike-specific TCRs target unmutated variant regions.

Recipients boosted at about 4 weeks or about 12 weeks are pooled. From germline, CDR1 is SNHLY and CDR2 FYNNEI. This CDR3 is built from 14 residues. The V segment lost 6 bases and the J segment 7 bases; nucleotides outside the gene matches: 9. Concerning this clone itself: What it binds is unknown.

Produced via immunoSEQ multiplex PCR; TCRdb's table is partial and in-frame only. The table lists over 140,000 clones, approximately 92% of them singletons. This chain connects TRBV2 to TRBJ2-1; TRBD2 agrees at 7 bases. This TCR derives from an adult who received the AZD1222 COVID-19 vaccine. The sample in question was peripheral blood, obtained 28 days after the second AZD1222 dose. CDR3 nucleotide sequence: TGTGCCAGCAGGCTTGGACTAGGAGAAAATGAGCAGTTCTTC. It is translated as CASRLGLGENEQFF.